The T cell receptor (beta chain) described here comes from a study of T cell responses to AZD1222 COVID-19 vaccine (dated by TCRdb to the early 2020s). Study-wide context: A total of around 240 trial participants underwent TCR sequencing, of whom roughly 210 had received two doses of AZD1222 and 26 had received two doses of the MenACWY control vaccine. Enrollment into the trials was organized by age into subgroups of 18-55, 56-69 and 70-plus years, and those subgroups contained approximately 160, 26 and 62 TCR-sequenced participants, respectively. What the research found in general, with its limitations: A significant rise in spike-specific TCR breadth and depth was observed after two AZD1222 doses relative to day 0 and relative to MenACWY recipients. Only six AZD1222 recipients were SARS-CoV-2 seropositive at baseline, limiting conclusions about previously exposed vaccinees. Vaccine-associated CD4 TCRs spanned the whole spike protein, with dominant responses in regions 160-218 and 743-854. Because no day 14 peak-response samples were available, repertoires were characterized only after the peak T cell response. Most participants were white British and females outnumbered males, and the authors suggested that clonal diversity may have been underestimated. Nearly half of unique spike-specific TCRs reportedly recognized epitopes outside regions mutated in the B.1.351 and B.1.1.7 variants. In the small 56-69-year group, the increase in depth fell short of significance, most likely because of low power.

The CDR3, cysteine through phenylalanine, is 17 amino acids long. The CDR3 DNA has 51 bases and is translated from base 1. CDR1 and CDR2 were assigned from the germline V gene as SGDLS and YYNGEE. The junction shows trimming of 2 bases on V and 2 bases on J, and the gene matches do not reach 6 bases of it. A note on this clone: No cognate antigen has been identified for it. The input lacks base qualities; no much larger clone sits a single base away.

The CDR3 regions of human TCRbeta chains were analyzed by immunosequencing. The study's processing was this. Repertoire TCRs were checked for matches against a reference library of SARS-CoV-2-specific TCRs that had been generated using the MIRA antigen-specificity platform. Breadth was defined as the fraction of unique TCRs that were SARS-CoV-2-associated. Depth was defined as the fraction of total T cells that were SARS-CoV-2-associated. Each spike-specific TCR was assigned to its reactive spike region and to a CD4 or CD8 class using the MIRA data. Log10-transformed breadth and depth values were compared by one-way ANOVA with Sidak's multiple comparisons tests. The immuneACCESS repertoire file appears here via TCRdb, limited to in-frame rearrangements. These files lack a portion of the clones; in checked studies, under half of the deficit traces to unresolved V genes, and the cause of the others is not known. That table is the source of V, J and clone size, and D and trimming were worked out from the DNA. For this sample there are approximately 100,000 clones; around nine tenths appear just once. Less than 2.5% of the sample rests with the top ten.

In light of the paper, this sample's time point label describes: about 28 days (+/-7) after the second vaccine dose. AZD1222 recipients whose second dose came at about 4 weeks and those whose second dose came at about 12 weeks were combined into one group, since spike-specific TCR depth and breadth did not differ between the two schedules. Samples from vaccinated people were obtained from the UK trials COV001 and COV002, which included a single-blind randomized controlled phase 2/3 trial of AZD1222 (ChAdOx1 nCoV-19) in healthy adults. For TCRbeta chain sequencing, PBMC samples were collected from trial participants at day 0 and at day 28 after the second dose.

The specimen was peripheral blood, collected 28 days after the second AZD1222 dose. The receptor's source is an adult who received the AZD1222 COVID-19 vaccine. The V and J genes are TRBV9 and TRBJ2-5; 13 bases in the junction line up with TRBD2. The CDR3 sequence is CASSVGTSGTAQETQYF. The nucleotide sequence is TGTGCCAGCAGCGTTGGGACTAGCGGGACGGCACAAGAGACCCAGTACTTC.